Detailed here is one T cell receptor (beta chain). Its specificity is not known. This record comes from a study of cytomegalovirus exposure and HLA in healthy donors. Study-wide findings and caveats: Reports showed the classifier diagnosing cytomegalovirus status with high specificity and sensitivity.

The V and J ends lost 4 bases and 0 bases, in that order; junction bases with no gene match: 10. There are 17 residues in the CDR3. Germline V gene sequence: CDR1 SGHRS, CDR2 YFSETQ. A multiplex PCR was run with 60 Vbeta primers and 13 Jbeta primers. The method was immunoSEQ multiplex PCR; TCRdb's version includes in-frame clones alone and lacks a portion of them. The sample lists about 140,000 clones; roughly three quarters were seen once. Sequenced input: PBMCs. The source of this sequence is a female donor in good health and CMV-seronegative. The J gene is TRBJ2-4, the V gene TRBV5-1, with 7 bases aligning to TRBD1. The CDR3 loop is CASSIGTAPLAKNIQYF. The CDR3 DNA sequence: TGCGCCAGCAGCATAGGGACAGCCCCTCTAGCCAAAAACATTCAGTACTTC.